This T cell receptor (beta chain) was found in a study of shared clonotypes between healthy human individuals (dated by TCRdb to 2019 to 2021). Regarding the complete study: The cohort included three men and a couple of women between 18 and 49 years of age. For each donor, three plates each were used for CD4 naive and CD4 memory, two plates were used for CD8 naive, and one plate was used for CD8 memory. To estimate repertoire size and how much clonotype sharing occurs between individuals, the study deeply sequenced the blood TCR repertoires of five or six healthy adults. To increase sequencing depth and limit assay-specific biases, different laboratories used diverse techniques to prepare libraries and sequence TCR repertoires. Leukapheresis yielded between about 0.94 and 8.9 billion PBMCs per donor.

Using the deep immunoSEQ assay, TCR CDR3 regions were amplified from genomic DNA by multiplex PCR. Extracted genomic DNA from each cell subset was spread evenly across all wells of several immunoSEQ 96-well plates, with each plate serving as a replicate. For sorted subsets, each replicate PCR was loaded with around 200 ng genomic DNA, equivalent to 25,000 to 35,000 T cell genomes. The purified libraries were quantified using a Qubit 3.0 fluorometer, sized with a Bioanalyzer 2100, and then quantified again using the KAPA Library Quantification kit. A separate single-read 150-cycle Illumina NextSeq 550 flow cell was used to sequence each immunoSEQ 96-well plate. In the authors' own workflow: The immunoSEQ output contained only junctional sequences without quality scores, so filtering could not match that applied to full-length reads. To assign V/J genes and CDR3, sequences were annotated using PyIR, a Python wrapper for IgBLAST v1.9, with IMGT germline references. Reads with weak V/J assignments (E-value above 1e-6), missing CDR3, stop codons, out-of-frame junctions, or ambiguous translated residues were removed. V3J clonotypes were defined as sequences sharing an identical inferred V gene, J gene, and CDR3 amino acid sequence. The percentage overlap between two repertoires was calculated by dividing the number of shared unique clonotypes by the size of the smaller repertoire. RTK rarefaction, the Chao1 estimator, and Recon v2.1 estimates of unobserved clonotypes were used to assess repertoire richness. Generation probabilities were computed with OLGA for all TCRbeta clonotypes obtained by the gDNA method from several donors. TCRdb stores this immuneACCESS table with in-frame sequences only. Part of the clones is absent; in the studies checked, under half of the shortfall reflects unresolved V genes, and no reason is known for the rest. The DNA gave D and trimming, while V, J and clone size come from that table. In this sample the table shows about 800,000 clones, around 96% of which occur a single time. In total, the top ten clones hold less than 0.25% of the sample.

The paper as a whole reports these results and caveats: Sampling was limited to blood, and TCR repertoires in tissue likely differ from TCR repertoires in blood. Larger estimated clonotype richness was generally found for naive subsets than for memory subsets. When a handful of donors were compared, the shared fraction of clonotypes was roughly 5% for naive CD4, 3.5% for naive CD8, roughly 2.3% for memory CD4, and 0.4% for memory CD8. Higher generation probabilities were observed for clonotypes shared by all four sorted-subset donors than for non-shared clonotypes. Because the study included only a small number of donors, the genetic and exposure-history diversity represented was limited. Pairwise subsampling led to the expectation that sequencing depth would affect the degree of clonotype sharing among donors. Rarefaction of sorted-subset datasets indicated incomplete sequencing despite the large sequencing depth.

For the CD8 naive samples, CD45RO-negative cells were positively selected for CCR7, yielding a CD45RA+CCR7+ population from which TemRA cells were excluded. Healthy HIV-negative adults with no recently reported acute infections or vaccinations were included as donors. All donors were Caucasian adults living in Nashville, Tennessee, USA. After blood collection by leukapheresis, PBMCs were isolated using Ficoll-Histopaque density gradient centrifugation and then cryopreserved in the vapor phase of liquid nitrogen. Analytical flow cytometry was used to check the purity and quantity of each magnetically sorted T cell population. Genomic DNA was isolated from every sorted fraction and measured by UV absorbance on a Nanodrop 2000c. With regard to this clone: This clone's antigen is unknown. Base qualities were left out, and no much larger clone turns up one base away.

The TCR originated in a man aged 25-45 years in good health. Sequencing used naive CD8+ T cells sorted from blood. The cell subset or site label of this sample denotes: CD45RA+CCR7+.

The nucleotide sequence reads as follows: TGTGCCAGCAGTGAATGGCGGGGGCCTTATCCAGGGCATTTT. Its product reads: CASSEWRGPYPGHF. The chain was built from TRBV6-1 and TRBJ1-5; perhaps TRBD1 is the D gene, with 6 bases matching. CDR1 and CDR2, looked up from the germline V gene, are MNHNS and SASEGT. V loses 2 bases of germline sequence and J loses 15 bases, and the interval between the two ends is 20 bases. The CDR3 spans 14 residues, from the cysteine through the phenylalanine. Only CDR3 DNA is held: 42 bases, read in frame from base 1.